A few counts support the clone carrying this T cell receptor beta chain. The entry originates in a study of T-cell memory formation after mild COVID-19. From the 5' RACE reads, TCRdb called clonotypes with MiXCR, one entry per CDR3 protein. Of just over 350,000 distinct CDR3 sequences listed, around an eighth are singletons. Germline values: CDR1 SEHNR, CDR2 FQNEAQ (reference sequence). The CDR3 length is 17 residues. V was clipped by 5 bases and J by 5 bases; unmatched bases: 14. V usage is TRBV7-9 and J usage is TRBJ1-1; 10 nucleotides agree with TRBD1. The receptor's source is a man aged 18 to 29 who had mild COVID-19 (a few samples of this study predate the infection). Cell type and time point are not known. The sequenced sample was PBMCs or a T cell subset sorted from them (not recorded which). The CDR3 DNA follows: TGTGCCAGCAGCCCAGGAGGGGTCCGGACAGGGGGGACTGAAGCTTTCTTT. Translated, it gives CASSPGGVRTGGTEAFF.